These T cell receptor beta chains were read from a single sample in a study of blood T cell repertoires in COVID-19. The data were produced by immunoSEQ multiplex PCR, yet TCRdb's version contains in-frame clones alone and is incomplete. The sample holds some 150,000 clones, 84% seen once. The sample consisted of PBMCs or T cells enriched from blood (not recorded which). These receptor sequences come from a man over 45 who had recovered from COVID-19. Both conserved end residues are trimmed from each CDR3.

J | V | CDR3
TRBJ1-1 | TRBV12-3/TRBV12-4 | ASSYRGTGEAF
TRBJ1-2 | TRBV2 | ARRGLTPFLYGYT
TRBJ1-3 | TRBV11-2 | ASTPYTGNTIY
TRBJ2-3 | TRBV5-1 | ASSQHGFVTDTQY
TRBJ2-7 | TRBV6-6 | ASSYPQGESDEQY
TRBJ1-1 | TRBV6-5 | ASSYSGTGVTEAF
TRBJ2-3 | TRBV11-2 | ASSLFGRATDTQY
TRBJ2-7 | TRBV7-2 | ASSPSTGGPVYEQY
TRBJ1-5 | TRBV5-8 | ASSRYGTALRGNQPQH
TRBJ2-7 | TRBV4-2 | ASSQERGRGSEQY
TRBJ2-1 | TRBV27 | ASSPTEPSGGSYNEQF
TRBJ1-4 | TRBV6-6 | ASSPGGDGGKLF
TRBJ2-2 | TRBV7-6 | ASSSLGGLTGELF
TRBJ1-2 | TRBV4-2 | ASSQDAAGTGHYYGYT
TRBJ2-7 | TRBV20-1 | SAGTSGEQY
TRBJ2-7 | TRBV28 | ASSQGVSYEQY
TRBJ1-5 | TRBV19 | ASSIDARHSNQPQH
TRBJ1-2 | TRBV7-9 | ASSPQGGGTAGYT
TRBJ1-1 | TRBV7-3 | ASSFQEYTEAF
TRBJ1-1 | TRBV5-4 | ASSLNTEAF
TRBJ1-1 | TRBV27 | ASSLSGSRDTEAF
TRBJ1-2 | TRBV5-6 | ASSLNRGSGYT
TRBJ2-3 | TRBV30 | ACPRGFTDTQY
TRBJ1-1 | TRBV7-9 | ASSHRTGGFTEAF
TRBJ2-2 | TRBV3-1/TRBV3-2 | ASSQTGIGNTGELF
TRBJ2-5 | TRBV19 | ASSPLGSPNQETQY
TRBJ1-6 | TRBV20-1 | SASFGQQDNSPLH
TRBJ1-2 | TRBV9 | ASSVGTPLSGYT
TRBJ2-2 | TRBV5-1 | ASSLEVTGNTGELF
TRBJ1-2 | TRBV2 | ASSGQGLGYGYT
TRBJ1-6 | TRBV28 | ASRKGQRSNSPLH